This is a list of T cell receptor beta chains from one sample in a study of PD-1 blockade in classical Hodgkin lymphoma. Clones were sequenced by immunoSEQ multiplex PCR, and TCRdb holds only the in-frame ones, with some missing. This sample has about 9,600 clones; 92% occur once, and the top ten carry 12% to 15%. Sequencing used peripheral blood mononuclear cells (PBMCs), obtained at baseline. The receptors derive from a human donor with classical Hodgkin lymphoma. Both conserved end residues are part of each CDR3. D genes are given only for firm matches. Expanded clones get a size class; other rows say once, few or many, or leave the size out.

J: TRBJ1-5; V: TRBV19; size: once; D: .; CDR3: CATRNGELSNQPQHF; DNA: TGTGCCACTAGGAATGGTGAACTTAGCAATCAGCCCCAGCATTTT
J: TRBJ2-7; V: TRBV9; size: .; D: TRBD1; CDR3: CASSVGTGLYEQYF; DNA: TGTGCCAGCAGCGTCGGGACAGGATTATACGAGCAGTACTTC
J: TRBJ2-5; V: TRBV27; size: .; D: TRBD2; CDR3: CASSSAFWLAGPGETQYF; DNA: TGTGCCAGCAGTTCCGCCTTTTGGCTAGCGGGTCCGGGGGAGACCCAGTACTTC
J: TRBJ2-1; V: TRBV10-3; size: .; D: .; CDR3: CAISESYEQFF; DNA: TGTGCCATCAGTGAGTCTTATGAGCAGTTCTTC
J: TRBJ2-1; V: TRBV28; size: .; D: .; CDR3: CASSLRGARVNEQFF; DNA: TGTGCCAGCAGTTTACGAGGGGCGCGGGTGAATGAGCAGTTCTTC
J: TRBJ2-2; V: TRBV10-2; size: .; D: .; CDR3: CASSVRGSPNTGELFF; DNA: TGCGCCAGCAGTGTCAGAGGTAGCCCTAACACCGGGGAGCTGTTTTTT
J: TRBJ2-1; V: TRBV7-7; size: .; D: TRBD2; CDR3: CASSPTSGSYNEQFF; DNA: TGTGCTAGCAGCCCAACTAGCGGTTCCTACAATGAGCAGTTCTTC
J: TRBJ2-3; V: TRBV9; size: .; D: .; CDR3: CASSSGYLTDTQYF; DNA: TGTGCCAGCAGCTCCGGGTACCTCACAGATACGCAGTATTTT
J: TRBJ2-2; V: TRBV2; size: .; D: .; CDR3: CASSDRAVRRGELFF; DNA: TGTGCCAGCAGTGATAGGGCGGTCCGGCGGGGGGAGCTGTTTTTT
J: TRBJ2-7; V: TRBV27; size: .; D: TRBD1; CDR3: CASSIRDRADEQYF; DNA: TGTGCCAGCAGTATCCGGGACAGGGCAGACGAGCAGTACTTC
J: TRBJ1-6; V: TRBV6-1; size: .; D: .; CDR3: CASSDGRIGNSPLHF; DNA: TGTGCCAGCAGTGATGGCAGGATAGGGAATTCACCCCTCCACTTT
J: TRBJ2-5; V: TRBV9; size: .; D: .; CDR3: CASSFTGTLQETQYF; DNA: TGTGCCAGCAGCTTCACCGGGACTCTTCAAGAGACCCAGTACTTC
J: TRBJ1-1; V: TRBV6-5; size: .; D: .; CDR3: CASSYSQGNTEAFF; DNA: TGTGCCAGCAGTTACTCCCAGGGTAACACTGAAGCTTTCTTT
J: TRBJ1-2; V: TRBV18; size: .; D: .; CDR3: CASSSQGQTNYGYTF; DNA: TGTGCCAGCTCCTCACAGGGCCAGACTAACTATGGCTACACCTTC
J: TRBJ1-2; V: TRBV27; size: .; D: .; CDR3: CASSFEPSNYGYTF; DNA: TGTGCCAGCAGTTTCGAGCCCTCTAACTATGGCTACACCTTC
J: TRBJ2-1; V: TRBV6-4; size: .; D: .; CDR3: CASSDSPPSSFSLGSYNEQFF; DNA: TGTGCCAGCAGTGACTCTCCGCCTAGCTCATTTTCCCTGGGGTCCTACAATGAGCAGTTCTTC
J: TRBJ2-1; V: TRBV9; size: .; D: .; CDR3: CASSRVSYNEQFF; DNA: TGTGCCAGCTCTCGAGTCAGCTACAATGAGCAGTTCTTC
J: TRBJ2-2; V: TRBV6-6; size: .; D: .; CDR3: CASSYGAGANTGELFF; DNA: TGTGCCAGCAGTTACGGGGCAGGGGCGAACACCGGGGAGCTGTTTTTT
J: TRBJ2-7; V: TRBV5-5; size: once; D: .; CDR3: CASSVGTKVYEQYF; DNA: TGTGCCAGCAGCGTCGGCACCAAGGTCTACGAGCAGTACTTC
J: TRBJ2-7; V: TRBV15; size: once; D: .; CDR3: CATSARSRAYEQYF; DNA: TGTGCCACCAGCGCTCGATCAAGGGCCTACGAGCAGTACTTC
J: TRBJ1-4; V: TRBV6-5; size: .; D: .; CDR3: CASSSLEIEKLFF; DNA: TGTGCCAGCAGTTCCCTCGAGATTGAAAAACTGTTTTTT
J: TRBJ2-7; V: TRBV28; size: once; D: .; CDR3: CASSLFQIAYEQYF; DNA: TGTGCCAGCAGTTTGTTCCAGATCGCCTACGAGCAGTACTTC
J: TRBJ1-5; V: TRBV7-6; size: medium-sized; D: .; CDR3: CASSPPGQPQHF; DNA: TGTGCCAGCAGCCCGCCGGGTCAGCCCCAGCATTTT
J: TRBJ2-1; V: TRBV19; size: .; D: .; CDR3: CASSISGSSYNEQFF; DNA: TGTGCCAGTAGTATTTCGGGGAGCTCCTACAATGAGCAGTTCTTC
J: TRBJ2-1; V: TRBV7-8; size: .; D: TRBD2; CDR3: CASSLGPSGRPEQFF; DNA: TGTGCCAGCAGCTTAGGCCCCAGCGGGAGGCCTGAGCAGTTCTTC
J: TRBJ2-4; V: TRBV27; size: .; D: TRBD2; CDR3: CASSLRSGSNIQYF; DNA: TGTGCCAGCAGTTTGCGTAGCGGGAGTAACATTCAGTACTTC
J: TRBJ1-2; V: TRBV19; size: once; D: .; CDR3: CASRTGRLTQDKNYGYTF; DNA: TGTGCCAGTAGGACGGGACGGCTCACCCAAGATAAAAACTATGGCTACACCTTC
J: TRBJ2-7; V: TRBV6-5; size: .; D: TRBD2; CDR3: CASSPGLVSYEQYF; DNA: TGTGCCAGCAGTCCGGGACTAGTCTCCTACGAGCAGTACTTC
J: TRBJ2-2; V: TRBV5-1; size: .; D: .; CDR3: CASSLVQAVGELFF; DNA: TGCGCCAGCAGCTTGGTACAGGCTGTCGGGGAGCTGTTTTTT
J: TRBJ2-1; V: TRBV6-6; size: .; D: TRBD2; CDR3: CASSTRGGSYNEQFF; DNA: TGTGCCAGCAGCACACGCGGGGGCTCCTACAATGAGCAGTTCTTC
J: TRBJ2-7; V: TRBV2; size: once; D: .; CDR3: CASSEFMRGSYEQYF; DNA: TGTGCCAGCAGTGAATTTATGCGGGGATCCTACGAGCAGTACTTC
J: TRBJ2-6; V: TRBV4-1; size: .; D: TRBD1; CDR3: CASSQTGVSGANVLTF; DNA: TGCGCCAGCAGCCAGACAGGGGTTTCTGGGGCCAACGTCCTGACTTTC
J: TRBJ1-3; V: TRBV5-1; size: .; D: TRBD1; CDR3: CASSSDRGAGNTIYF; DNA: TGCGCCAGCAGTTCAGACAGGGGCGCTGGAAACACCATATATTTT
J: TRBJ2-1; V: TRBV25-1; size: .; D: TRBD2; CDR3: CASSDSGRADEQFF; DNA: TGTGCCAGCAGTGATAGCGGGAGGGCCGATGAGCAGTTCTTC
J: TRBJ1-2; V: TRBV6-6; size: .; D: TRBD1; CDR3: CASSYPGTGAGHGYTF; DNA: TGTGCCAGCAGTTACCCCGGGACAGGGGCAGGGCATGGCTACACCTTC